The clone carrying this T cell receptor beta chain was counted a few times. The data originate from a study of blood T cell repertoires in COVID-19. For the study at large: T cells, B-cell-depleted T cells, or PBMCs provided the cDNA or gDNA that served as material.

J lost 5 bases, V lost 1 base, and 7 bases had no gene match. The CDR3 sequence is 15 residues long. Germline V lookup: CDR1 LGHNA, CDR2 YSLEER. Two consecutive negative NP/OP PCR tests, clearance, or resolved symptoms defined Cohort 3 recovery. Original methodology: Amplification of reference gene primers provided the estimated nucleated cell counts. Sequenced by immunoSEQ multiplex PCR; TCRdb stores in-frame clones only, minus some. That table furnishes V, J and clone size, whereas the DNA furnished D and trimming. The data contain 250,000 to 300,000 clones, 80% to 95% of them singletons. This chain joins TRBV4-3 and TRBJ2-7, with 8 nucleotides matching TRBD1. The sequenced sample was PBMCs or T cells enriched from blood (not recorded which). The TCR comes from a woman aged 25-40 years who had recovered from COVID-19. Here the CDR3 DNA reads TGCGCCAGCAGCCAAGTACCGGGGACAGGCCACGAGCAGTACTTC. It translates to CASSQVPGTGHEQYF.